The 29 T cell receptor beta chains below were found in one sample sequenced in a study of T cells after yellow fever vaccination. TCRdb itself ran the 5' RACE reads through MiXCR, one entry per CDR3 protein. Here the sample spans more than 350,000 distinct CDR3 sequences, around 10% being singletons. The sequenced sample was PBMCs, obtained on the day of the first yellow fever vaccination. The receptors originated from a man aged 18-30 years who received the YFV17D yellow fever vaccine.

V and J are TRBV27 and TRBJ2-7; D gene uncertain. From germline, CDR1 is MNHEY and CDR2 SMNVEV (reference sequence). The CDR3 length is 14 residues. Trimming pared 2 bases from V and 2 bases from J, leaving 10 bases between. Here the CDR3 DNA reads TGTGCCAGCAGTTTAGGAGAGGCGGCCTACGAGCAGTACGTC. Protein product: CASSLGEAAYEQYV.

This clonotype has more than one count but fewer than ten. The chain is built from TRBV7-9 and TRBJ1-2; D perhaps matches TRBD1 (5 bases). The CDR3 has 15 amino acids. Germline loops: CDR1 SEHNR, CDR2 FQNEAQ (reference sequence). The V end was cut by 5 bases, the J end by 9 bases, with 22 bases between. CDR3 sequence reads: CASSLGVGRALSYTF. CDR3 nucleotides: TGTGCCAGCAGCCTGGGGGTGGGACGGGCCCTGAGCTACACCTTC.

The V gene is TRBV18, the J gene TRBJ2-2; D is undetermined. Looked up from germline, CDR1 is KGHSH and CDR2 is LQKENI. This CDR3 is 13 amino acids long. V lost 4 bases to trimming and J lost 6 bases, with 9 bases between them. This chain's CDR3 is CASSLQVAGELFF. The CDR3 region has the DNA TGTGCCAGCTCACTTCAGGTTGCCGGGGAGCTGTTTTTT.

This chain connects TRBV11-1 to TRBJ2-1; 12 bases agree with TRBD1. V lost 4 bases and J lost 7; bases outside the gene matches: 14. The CDR3 contains 18 residues. Germline CDR1 and CDR2: SGHAT and FQDESV (reference sequence). CDR3 sequence (DNA): TGTGCCAGCAGCTCTGTGCTGCTCGGGACAGGGGGCAATAATGAGCAGTTCTTC. Protein sequence: CASSSVLLGTGGNNEQFF.

This chain uses TRBV12-5 with TRBJ2-1, with TRBD1 as a possible D gene (5 bases). CDR3 length: 13 residues. V was trimmed by 6 bases and J by 6 bases, leaving 12 bases between them. Germline CDR1 and CDR2: LGHNT and FRNRAP. The CDR3: CASGSDSVNEQFF. The DNA of the CDR3 is TGTGCTAGTGGGTCCGACAGTGTCAATGAGCAGTTCTTC.

The chain has TRBV20-1 and TRBJ1-1; no firm D call. The germline V gene has CDR1 DFQATT and CDR2 SNEGSKA (reference sequence). V was trimmed by 3 bases and J by 9 bases, leaving 17 bases between them. The CDR3 contains 13 residues. In DNA, the CDR3 is TGCAGTGCTAGGGAGACGGCAGATAACAAAGCTTTCTTT. It specifies CSARETADNKAFF.

This clonotype was seen a few times. The chain joins TRBV20-1 to TRBJ2-5, with a weak D call TRBD1 (5 bases). The V gene lost 3 bases and the J gene lost 5 bases, with 13 bases spanning the gap. The germline gives CDR1 DFQATT, CDR2 SNEGSKA (reference sequence). The CDR3 has 13 amino acids. The DNA for the CDR3 is TGCAGTGCTAGTTTGGCAGCAGGGGAGACCCAGTACTTC. Protein sequence: CSASLAAGETQYF.

This chain links TRBV24-1 with TRBJ2-3, with D uncertain. The V end lost 8 bases, the J end lost 1 base, and 12 bases lay between the germline ends. Germline-derived CDR1 and CDR2 are KGHDR and SFDVKD. The CDR3 has 14 amino acids. CDR3 loop: CATTSQHCTDTQYF. Written as DNA, the CDR3 is TGTGCCACCACGTCGCAGCACTGCACAGATACGCAGTATTTT.

The chain employs TRBV27 and TRBJ2-7; D assignment may be TRBD1 or TRBD2 (5 bases each). The CDR3 length is 13 residues. The germline V and J ends were trimmed by 5 bases and 1 base, with 9 bases remaining between them. From germline, CDR1 is MNHEY and CDR2 SMNVEV (reference sequence). The CDR3 DNA follows: TGTGCCAGCAGTCGGGGACGGTCCTACGAGCAGTACTTC. It encodes CASSRGRSYEQYF.

This clonotype was observed a few times. The chain uses TRBV4-1 and TRBJ1-1; D gene uncertain. V lost 0 bases and J 1 base, leaving 9 bases between the germline ends. The CDR3 runs 15 residues. Germline CDR1 is MGHRA and CDR2 is YSYEKL. As DNA, the CDR3 is TGCGCCAGCAGCCAAGATGAATACGGGAACACTGAAGCTTTCTTT. This codes for CASSQDEYGNTEAFF.

Ten or more counts support this clonotype. The chain links TRBV11-2 to TRBJ2-3; D might be TRBD1 or TRBD2, each matching 5 bases. Trimming removed 6 bases from V and 5 bases from J, with 21 bases in between. Per the germline V gene, CDR1 is SGHAT and CDR2 is FQNNGV. The CDR3 is made up of 16 amino acids. In DNA form, the CDR3 reads TGTGCCAGCAGTCACCTTAGGGGACGCGTGGAAGATACGCAGTATTTT. Encoded protein: CASSHLRGRVEDTQYF.

J is TRBJ2-3 and V is TRBV5-1, with D maybe TRBD1 (6 bases). V lost 0 bases and J 4 bases, leaving 9 bases between the germline ends. This CDR3 has 14 amino acids. The germline CDR1 and CDR2 sequences are SGHRS and YFSETQ. CDR3 DNA: TGCGCCAGCAGCTTGGTACAGGGAGCAGATACGCAGTATTTT. Amino acid sequence: CASSLVQGADTQYF.

The chain joins TRBV6-5 to TRBJ1-1; D is unclear. Germline V gives CDR1 MNHEY, CDR2 SVGAGI. This CDR3 has 14 amino acids. The ends were cut back, 1 base at V and 6 bases at J, with 12 bases in the middle. The CDR3 DNA sequence: TGTGCCAGCAGTTACTTGGGAACGGCAGCTGAAGCTTTCTTT. Protein product: CASSYLGTAAEAFF.

This clonotype was seen a handful of times. The V gene is TRBV20-1, the J gene TRBJ2-3; D assignment may be TRBD1 or TRBD2 (5 bases each). Per germline, CDR1 DFQATT and CDR2 SNEGSKA (reference sequence). The V end lost 3 bases, the J end lost 2 bases, and 12 bases lay between the germline ends. The CDR3 sequence is 14 residues long. CDR3 bases: TGCAGTGCTAGCGGGGCCCCTCCCACAGATACGCAGTATTTT. It translates to CSASGAPPTDTQYF.

CDR3 in amino acids: CASSLSTVGTAEQYF. The CDR3 DNA follows: TGCGCCAGCAGCTTGTCCACCGTGGGGACCGCGGAGCAGTACTTC. The chain links TRBV5-1 to TRBJ2-7; D is possibly TRBD1 or TRBD2 (5 bases each). The CDR3 length is 15 residues. Germline lookup yields CDR1 SGHRS and CDR2 YFSETQ. Trimming shortened V by 1 base and J by 7 bases, and 18 bases separated the two germline ends.

V is TRBV6-5 and J is TRBJ2-1, with D possibly matching TRBD1 (6 bases). Germline V CDR1 and CDR2: MNHEY, SVGAGI. V lost 0 bases and J lost 8, with 8 bases in between. This CDR3 has 13 residues. The CDR3 sequence is CASSYSTGYEQFF. In DNA, the CDR3 is TGTGCCAGCAGTTACTCGACAGGCTATGAGCAGTTCTTC.

Only a few counts were recorded for this clonotype. The genes are TRBV25-1 and TRBJ2-6; D is ambiguous. This CDR3 is built from 17 residues. Trimming cost V 3 bases and J 0 bases, with 12 bases left between them. CDR1 is MGHDK and CDR2 is SYGVNS in the germline V gene. CDR3 protein: CASSEDGLNSGANVLTF. In nucleotides, the CDR3 is TGTGCCAGCAGTGAGGACGGCCTGAACTCTGGGGCCAACGTCCTGACTTTC.

The gene calls are TRBV5-1 and TRBJ2-5, with 7 nucleotides matching TRBD1. Germline V gives CDR1 SGHRS, CDR2 YFSETQ. The CDR3 has 18 amino acids. Trimming removed 2 bases from V and 1 base from J; junction bases left unmatched: 14. The CDR3 here is CASSFGPPGQTSQETQYF. CDR3 DNA: TGCGCCAGCAGCTTTGGTCCCCCGGGACAGACTTCCCAAGAGACCCAGTACTTC. Full variable domain (rest looked up from reference TRBV5-1 and TRBJ2-5): KAGVTQTPRYLIKTRGQQVTLSCSPISGHRSVSWYQQTPGQGLQFLFEYFSETQRNKGNFPGRFSGRQFSNSRSEMNVSTLELGDSALYLCASSFGPPGQTSQETQYFGPGTRLLVL.

This clonotype was picked up a small number of times. V usage is TRBV12-3 or TRBV12-4 and J usage is TRBJ1-6; a weak D match, TRBD1 (5 bases). The CDR3 loop spans 13 amino acids. The V gene lost 1 base and the J gene lost 9 bases, with 7 bases spanning the gap. CDR3 coding DNA: TGTGCCAGCAGTTTAGATGGGGGTTCACCCCTCCACTTT. As protein: CASSLDGGSPLHF.

This rearrangement joins TRBV5-1 to TRBJ1-1; no firm D call. The length of the CDR3 is 14 residues. V was trimmed by 3 bases and J by 5 bases, leaving 14 bases between them. CDR1 and CDR2 (germline): SGHRS, YFSETQ. CDR3 nucleotides: TGCGCCAGCAGCTATACGGGGTCATCAACTGAAGCTTTCTTT. Its protein is CASSYTGSSTEAFF.

The rearrangement links TRBV7-2 to TRBJ1-2; D is undetermined. The V gene lost 5 bases and the J gene lost 3 bases, with 10 bases spanning the gap. CDR3 size: 13 residues. CDR1 SGHTA and CDR2 FQGNSA come from the germline V gene. CDR3 nucleotide sequence: TGTGCCAGCAGCCCAGAGCGCTACTATGGCTACACCTTC. It codes for CASSPERYYGYTF. Based on the CDR3 plus reference TRBV7-2 and TRBJ1-2, the full variable domain is GAGVSQSPSNKVTEKGKDVELRCDPISGHTALYWYRQSLGQGLEFLIYFQGNSAPDKSGLPSDRFSAERTGGSVSTLTIQRTQQEDSAVYLCASSPERYYGYTFGSGTRLTVV.

This sequence joins TRBV9 and TRBJ2-3; 11 nucleotides agree with TRBD2. The germline V gene has CDR1 SGDLS and CDR2 YYNGEE. The CDR3 covers 15 residues. The V segment lost 3 bases and the J segment 7 bases; nucleotides outside the gene matches: 7. The CDR3 here is CASSAAGTSGNTQYF. CDR3 DNA: TGTGCCAGCAGCGCAGCCGGGACTAGCGGCAATACGCAGTATTTT.

The gene calls are TRBV4-1 and TRBJ2-2; possible D gene TRBD1, 6 bases. The germline V and J ends were trimmed by 4 bases and 4 bases, with 25 bases remaining between them. Germline CDR1 reads MGHRA; CDR2 reads YSYEKL. This CDR3 spans 19 amino acids. CDR3 sequence: CASSPPGGRQGLSTGELFF. The CDR3 region has the DNA TGCGCCAGCAGCCCCCCCGGAGGTCGGCAGGGGCTTTCCACCGGGGAGCTGTTTTTT.

This chain uses TRBV20-1 with TRBJ2-5; tentative D call: TRBD2 (7 bases). Germline V gene lookup returns CDR1 DFQATT and CDR2 SNEGSKA (reference sequence). The CDR3 is 14 residues long. Trimming left V 5 bases short and J 7 bases short, with 20 bases between. CDR3 in DNA: TGCAGTGCTTTCGAGGGGGGCTCGGGGGGGACCCAGTACTTC. This gives the protein CSAFEGGSGGTQYF.

This clonotype has a handful of counts. The chain has TRBV5-1 and TRBJ2-7, with 8 bases identical to TRBD1. The J segment lost 5 bases and the V segment lost 4 bases, leaving 11 bases of the junction unmatched. Germline CDR1 is SGHRS and CDR2 is YFSETQ. The CDR3 covers 15 residues. CDR3 in DNA: TGCGCCAGCAGCCACCAGGACAGGGAAGTTAACGAGCAGTACTTC. Its protein is CASSHQDREVNEQYF. Drawing the rest from reference TRBV5-1 and TRBJ2-7, the complete variable domain is KAGVTQTPRYLIKTRGQQVTLSCSPISGHRSVSWYQQTPGQGLQFLFEYFSETQRNKGNFPGRFSGRQFSNSRSEMNVSTLELGDSALYLCASSHQDREVNEQYFGPGTRLTVT.

This clonotype was detected a few times. The J gene is TRBJ1-5, the V gene TRBV7-9; a possible D gene is TRBD1 (5 bases). Per germline, CDR1 SEHNR and CDR2 FQNEAQ (reference sequence). Trimming pared 3 bases from V and 6 bases from J, leaving 12 bases between. The CDR3 length is 14 residues. The CDR3 coding sequence is TGTGCCAGCAGCTTCGGGGCATTTAGTCAGCCCCAGCATTTT. Protein: CASSFGAFSQPQHF.

The chain recombines TRBV15 with TRBJ2-6; D call uncertain. The CDR3 length is 21 residues. CDR1 and CDR2 (germline): LNHNV, YYDKDF (reference sequence). V lost 1 base and J 0 bases, leaving 22 bases between the germline ends. Here the CDR3 DNA reads TGTGCCACCAGCAGAGCCGGCGAACAGTCGAGGATAAGCTCTGGGGCCAACGTCCTGACTTTC. It is translated as CATSRAGEQSRISSGANVLTF.

This clonotype was counted a few times. The V call is TRBV7-2, the J call TRBJ1-2, with 7 bases that match TRBD1. CDR3 length: 16 amino acids. Germline V gene lookup returns CDR1 SGHTA and CDR2 FQGNSA. The J segment lost 1 base and the V segment lost 7 bases, leaving 12 bases of the junction unmatched. Written as DNA, the CDR3 is TGTGCCAGCACCCCGGGACAGCCGCCCAGTAACTATGGCTACACCTTC. It codes for CASTPGQPPSNYGYTF.

This clonotype was seen repeatedly, ten times or more. This sequence joins TRBV7-2 and TRBJ2-5; no clear D. V was cut by 1 base and J by 4 bases, with 4 bases left in between. This CDR3 contains 12 residues. The germline V gene encodes CDR1 SGHTA and CDR2 FQGNSA. The CDR3 DNA is TGTGCCAGCAGCTTAGGACCAGAGACCCAGTACTTC. It yields the protein CASSLGPETQYF.